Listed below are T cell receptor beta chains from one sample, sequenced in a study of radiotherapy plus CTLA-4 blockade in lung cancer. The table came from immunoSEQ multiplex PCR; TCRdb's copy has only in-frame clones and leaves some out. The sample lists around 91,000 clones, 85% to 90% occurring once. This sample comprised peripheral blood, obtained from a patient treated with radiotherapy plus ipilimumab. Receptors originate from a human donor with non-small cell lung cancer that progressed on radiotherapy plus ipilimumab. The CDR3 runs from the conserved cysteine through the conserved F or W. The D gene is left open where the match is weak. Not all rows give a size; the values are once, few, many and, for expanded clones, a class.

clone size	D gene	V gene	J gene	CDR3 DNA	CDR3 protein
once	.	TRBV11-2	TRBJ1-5	TGTGCCAGCAGCCCCCAGGGCGGCAATCAGCCCCAGCATTTT	CASSPQGGNQPQHF
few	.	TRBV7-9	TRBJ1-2	TGTGCCAGCTCGAATTCTCGGGGTGGCTACACCTTC	CASSNSRGGYTF
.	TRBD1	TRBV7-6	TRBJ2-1	TGTGCCAGCAGCTTAGCGTACAGGGGGCGAGACAATGAGCAGTTCTTC	CASSLAYRGRDNEQFF
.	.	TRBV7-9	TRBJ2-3	TGTGCCAGCAGCTTATTGTCAGATACGCAGTATTTT	CASSLLSDTQYF
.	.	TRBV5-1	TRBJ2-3	TGCGCCAGCAGCTTGGAGGGGACACCCGGGCAGTATTTT	CASSLEGTPGQYF
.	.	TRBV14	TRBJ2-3	TGTGCCAGCAGCCAAGACGGGCCACTTGGAGATACGCAGTATTTT	CASSQDGPLGDTQYF
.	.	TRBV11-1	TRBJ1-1	TGTGCCAGCAGCCGAGGGTACACTGAAGCTTTCTTT	CASSRGYTEAFF
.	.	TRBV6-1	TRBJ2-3	TGTGCCAGCCGGCGACAAAGCACAGATACGCAGTATTTT	CASRRQSTDTQYF
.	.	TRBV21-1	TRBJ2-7	TGTGCCAGCGGGGAACGAGAACTTACCTACGAGCAGTACTTC	CASGERELTYEQYF
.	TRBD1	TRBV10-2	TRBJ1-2	TGCGCCAGCGGGGGACAGCGATATGGCTACACCTTC	CASGGQRYGYTF
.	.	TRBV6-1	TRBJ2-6	TGTGCCAGCAGTGAAAAGGTTGGGGCTGGGGCCAACGTCCTGACTTTC	CASSEKVGAGANVLTF
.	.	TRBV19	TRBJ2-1	TGTGCCAGTAGTATCGACGGCTCCTACAATGAGCAGTTCTTC	CASSIDGSYNEQFF
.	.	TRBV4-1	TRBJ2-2	TGCGCCAGCAGCCAATTGCCCGGGACACGACAAAACACCGGGGAGCTGTTTTTT	CASSQLPGTRQNTGELFF
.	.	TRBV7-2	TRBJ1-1	TGTGCCAGCAGCCAGGGAGGACCGAACACTGAAGCTTTCTTT	CASSQGGPNTEAFF
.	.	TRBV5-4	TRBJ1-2	TGTGCCAGCAGCTTGTCGCCTCGGAAGGTCGGCTACACCTTC	CASSLSPRKVGYTF
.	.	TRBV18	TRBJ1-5	TGTGCCAGCTCACCAGGCCGCAATCAGCCCCAGCATTTT	CASSPGRNQPQHF
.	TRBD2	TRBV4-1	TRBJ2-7	TGCGCCAGCAGCCAAGAATGGGCGGGAGCCTACGAGCAGTACTTC	CASSQEWAGAYEQYF
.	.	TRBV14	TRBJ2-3	TGTGCCAGCAGTCACTGGGAGGGCACAGATACGCAGTATTTT	CASSHWEGTDTQYF
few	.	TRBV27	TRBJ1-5	TGTGCCAGCAGTTCCGACAGGAATCAGCCCCAGCATTTT	CASSSDRNQPQHF
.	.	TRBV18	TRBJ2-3	TGTGCCAGCTCACCACTGGCCGCCCAGGCAGATACGCAGTATTTT	CASSPLAAQADTQYF
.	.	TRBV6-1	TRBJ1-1	TGTGCCAGCTGTAGGGGGGAGGGTTGGCGGCCTGAAGCTTTCTTT	CASCRGEGWRPEAFF
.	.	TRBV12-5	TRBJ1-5	TGTGCTAGTGGTTTGGGCAGCAATCAGCCCCAGCATTTT	CASGLGSNQPQHF
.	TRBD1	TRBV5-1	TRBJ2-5	TGCGCCAGCAGCTATGGACAGGGGCAAGAGACCCAGTACTTC	CASSYGQGQETQYF
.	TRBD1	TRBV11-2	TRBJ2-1	TGTGCCAGCAGCTCCTGGACAGGGACGTACAATGAGCAGTTCTTC	CASSSWTGTYNEQFF
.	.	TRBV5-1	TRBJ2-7	TGCGCCAGCAGCTTGGGGGCAGACAAAGACTACGAGCAGTACTTC	CASSLGADKDYEQYF
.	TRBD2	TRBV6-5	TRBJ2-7	TGTGCCAGCAGTTACCGGACTAGCGGTCCCTACGAGCAGTACTTC	CASSYRTSGPYEQYF
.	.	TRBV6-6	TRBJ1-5	TGTGCCAGCAGTTACTCGGGGTGGGAAGGGCCCCAGCATTTT	CASSYSGWEGPQHF
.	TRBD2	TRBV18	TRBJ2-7	TGTGCCAGCTCACCAGGGCGGACTAGCGGGAGCCGGGAGCAGTACTTC	CASSPGRTSGSREQYF
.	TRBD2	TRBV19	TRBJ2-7	TGTGCCAGTGCGGCCAACGGGGGGGCGTACCGCGAGCAGTACTTC	CASAANGGAYREQYF
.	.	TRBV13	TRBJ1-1	TGTGCCAGCAGCAAGGCAGGCCCCACTGAAGCTTTCTTT	CASSKAGPTEAFF
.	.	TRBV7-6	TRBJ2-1	TGTGCCAGCAGCTTAGAGGGGGGAACAGCAAATGAGCAGTTCTTC	CASSLEGGTANEQFF
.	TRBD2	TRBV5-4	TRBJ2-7	TGTGCCAGCAGCTTACCAGCGGGAGGGGCAAATAAGAAGCAGTACTTC	CASSLPAGGANKKQYF
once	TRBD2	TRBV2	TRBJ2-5	TGTGCCAGCAGGGCGACTAGCAACCAAGAGACCCAGTACTTC	CASRATSNQETQYF
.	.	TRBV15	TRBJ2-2	TGTGCCACCGCCACGGCTAACACCGGGGAGCTGTTTTTT	CATATANTGELFF
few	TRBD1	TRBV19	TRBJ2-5	TGTGCCAGTAGTACCCCCGGGGACAGGTTGGGAGAGACCCAGTACTTC	CASSTPGDRLGETQYF
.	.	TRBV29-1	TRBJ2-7	TGCATCCAAACCTCAGGCGGCGTAGAGGAGCAGTACTTC	CIQTSGGVEEQYF
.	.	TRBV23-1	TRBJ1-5	TGCGCCAGCAGGGGATGTAATCAGCCCCAGCATTTT	CASRGCNQPQHF
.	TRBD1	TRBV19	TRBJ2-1	TGTGCCAGTAGGGGGGACAGCTACAATGAGCAGTTCTTC	CASRGDSYNEQFF
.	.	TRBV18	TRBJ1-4	TGTGCCAGCTCACCCCCGGGCAGGGTGTCTGAAAAACTGTTTTTT	CASSPPGRVSEKLFF
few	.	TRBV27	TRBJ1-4	TGTGCCAGCAGCCGGGGGGTACCCGCAACTAATGAAAAACTGTTTTTT	CASSRGVPATNEKLFF
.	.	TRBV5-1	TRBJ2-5	TGCGCCAGCAGCTTAGGGGCAATACAAGAGACCCAGTACTTC	CASSLGAIQETQYF
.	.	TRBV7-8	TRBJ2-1	TGTGCCAGCAGCTTGGAGCTTTACAATGAGCAGTTCTTC	CASSLELYNEQFF
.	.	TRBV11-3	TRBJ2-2	TGTGCCAGCAGTGGGGCGGCCGAGGAGCTGTTTTTT	CASSGAAEELFF
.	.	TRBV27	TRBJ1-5	TGTGCCAGCAGCCTAGAGGGGCGCAATCAGCCCCAGCATTTT	CASSLEGRNQPQHF
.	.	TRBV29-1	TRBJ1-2	TGCATCTGTAGGACGGGCTATGGCTACACCTTC	CICRTGYGYTF
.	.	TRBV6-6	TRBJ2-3	TGTGCCAGCAGAACCACAGATACGCAGTATTTT	CASRTTDTQYF
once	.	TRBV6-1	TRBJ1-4	TGTGCCAGCAGCAGGGAGGCTAATGAAAAACTGTTTTTT	CASSREANEKLFF
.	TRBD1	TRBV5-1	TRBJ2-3	TGCGCCAGCAGCTTGGCGGGACAGAGGCTCCCTAGCACAGATACGCAGTATTTT	CASSLAGQRLPSTDTQYF
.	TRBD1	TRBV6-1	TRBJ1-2	TGTGCCAGCAGTGAAGGAGGGACAGGCGGTCACTATGGCTACACCTTC	CASSEGGTGGHYGYTF
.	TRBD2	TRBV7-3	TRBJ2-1	TGTGCCAGCAGCCGTAGCGGGAGTCGGAACAATGAGCAGTTCTTC	CASSRSGSRNNEQFF
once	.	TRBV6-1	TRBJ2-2	TGTGCCAGCAGTTCAGGACGGCTCGGGGAGCTGTTTTTT	CASSSGRLGELFF
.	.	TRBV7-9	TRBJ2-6	TGTGCCAGCAGCCCGGGGGTCGCTGGTTCCGGGGCCAACGTCCTGACTTTC	CASSPGVAGSGANVLTF
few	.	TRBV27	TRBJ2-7	TGTGCCAGCAGTTCGTCAGGGGATGACGAGCAGTACTTC	CASSSSGDDEQYF
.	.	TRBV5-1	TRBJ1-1	TGCGCCAGCAGCCTGACGGCTAACAGGATTTTGAACACTGAAGCTTTCTTT	CASSLTANRILNTEAFF
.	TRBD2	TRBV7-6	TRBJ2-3	TGTGCCAGCAGCCTTCGGACTAGCGGGAGAACAGATACGCAGTATTTT	CASSLRTSGRTDTQYF
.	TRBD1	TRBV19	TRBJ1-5	TGTGCCAGTAGTATCGCAACAGGGGGGAACAATCAGCCCCAGCATTTT	CASSIATGGNNQPQHF
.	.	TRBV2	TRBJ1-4	TGTGCCAGCAGGGGTTTTCTGGGGAGCGATGAAAAACTGTTTTTT	CASRGFLGSDEKLFF
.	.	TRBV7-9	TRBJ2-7	TGTGCCAGCAGCCCCCTCTCTTCAAGTGCCTACGAGCAGTACTTC	CASSPLSSSAYEQYF
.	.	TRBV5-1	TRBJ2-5	TGCGCCAGCAGCTTTGGGCAGGGGCCCCAAGAGACCCAGTACTTC	CASSFGQGPQETQYF
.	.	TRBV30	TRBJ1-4	TGTGCCTGGAGTGGGTGGTCCAATAATGAAAAACTGTTTTTT	CAWSGWSNNEKLFF